The present TCR beta chain was sequenced within a study of T cells in narcolepsy. The overall study: Enrolled donors included narcolepsy type 1 or type 2 patients and healthy controls.

This clone was seen more than once but under ten times. The antigen is not known. The CDR3 sequence is 15 residues long. The V gene's germline CDR1 is SGHNT and CDR2 YYREEE (reference sequence). V shed 0 bases, J shed 5 bases, and the junction held 5 bases outside the gene matches. General study results and limits: No autoreactive T cell clone sequences appeared in some memory CD4+ repertoires.

Generated by immunoSEQ multiplex PCR, the TCRdb table keeps only in-frame clones and is missing some. The sample shows approximately 31,000 clones, about three quarters of them seen only once. The TCR was taken from a human donor with narcolepsy. The J gene is TRBJ1-2, the V gene TRBV5-4, with 9 bases aligning to TRBD1. Sequencing was performed on CD45RA- memory CD4+ T cells from PBMCs. CDR3 coding DNA: TGTGCCAGCAGCTTGGTGGGACAGGGCCTATATGGCTACACCTTC. It specifies CASSLVGQGLYGYTF.